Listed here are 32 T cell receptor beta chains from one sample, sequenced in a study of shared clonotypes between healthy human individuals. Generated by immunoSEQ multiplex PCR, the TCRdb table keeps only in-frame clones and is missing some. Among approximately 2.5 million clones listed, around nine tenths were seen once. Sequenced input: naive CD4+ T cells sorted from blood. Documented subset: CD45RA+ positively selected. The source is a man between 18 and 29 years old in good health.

The CDR3 DNA is TGCGCCAGCAGCTTTTCCGGGACTAGGTCCGGGGAGCTGTTTTTT. Translation: CASSFSGTRSGELFF. V is TRBV5-1 and J is TRBJ2-2; 8 bases agree with TRBD2. The CDR3 is 15 residues long. V was pared by 2 bases and J by 6 bases, with 6 bases of the junction left unmatched. Per germline, CDR1 SGHRS and CDR2 YFSETQ.

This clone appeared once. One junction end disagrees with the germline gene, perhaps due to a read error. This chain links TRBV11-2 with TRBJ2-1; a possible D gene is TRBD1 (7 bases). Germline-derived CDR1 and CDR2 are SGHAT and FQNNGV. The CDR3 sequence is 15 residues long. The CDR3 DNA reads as TGTGCCAGCGGCTTAGCAGGGGGGTACGGCAATGAGCAGTTCTTC. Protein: CASGLAGGYGNEQFF.

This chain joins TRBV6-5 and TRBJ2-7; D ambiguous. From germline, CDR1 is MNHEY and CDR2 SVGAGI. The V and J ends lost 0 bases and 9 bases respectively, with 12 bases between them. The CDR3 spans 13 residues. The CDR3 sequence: CASSYSSRAAQYF. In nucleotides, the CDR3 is TGTGCCAGCAGTTACTCCTCTAGGGCGGCGCAGTACTTC.

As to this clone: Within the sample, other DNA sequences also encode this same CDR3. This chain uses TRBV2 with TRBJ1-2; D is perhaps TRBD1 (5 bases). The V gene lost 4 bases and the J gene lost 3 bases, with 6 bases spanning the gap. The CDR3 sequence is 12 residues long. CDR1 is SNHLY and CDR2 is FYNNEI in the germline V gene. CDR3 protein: CASSVGDYGYTF. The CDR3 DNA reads TGTGCCAGCAGTGTGGGGGACTATGGCTACACCTTC.

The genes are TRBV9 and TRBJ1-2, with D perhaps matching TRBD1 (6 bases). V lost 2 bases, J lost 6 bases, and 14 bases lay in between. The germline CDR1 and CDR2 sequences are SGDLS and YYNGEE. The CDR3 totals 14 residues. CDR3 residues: CASSVKGQGNGYTF. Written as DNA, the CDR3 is TGTGCCAGCAGCGTCAAAGGCCAGGGGAATGGCTACACCTTC.

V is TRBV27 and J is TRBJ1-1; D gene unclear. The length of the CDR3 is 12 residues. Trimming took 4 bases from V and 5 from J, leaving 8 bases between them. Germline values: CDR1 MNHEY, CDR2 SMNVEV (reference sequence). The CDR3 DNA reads TGTGCCAGCAGTTCATGGGGAACTGAAGCTTTCTTT. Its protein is CASSSWGTEAFF.

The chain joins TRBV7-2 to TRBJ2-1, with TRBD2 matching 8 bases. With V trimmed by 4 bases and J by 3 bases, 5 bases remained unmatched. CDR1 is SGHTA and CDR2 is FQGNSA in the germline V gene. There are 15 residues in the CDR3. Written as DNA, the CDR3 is TGTGCCAGCAGCTCCCAAGCGGGGGACTACAATGAGCAGTTCTTC. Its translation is CASSSQAGDYNEQFF.

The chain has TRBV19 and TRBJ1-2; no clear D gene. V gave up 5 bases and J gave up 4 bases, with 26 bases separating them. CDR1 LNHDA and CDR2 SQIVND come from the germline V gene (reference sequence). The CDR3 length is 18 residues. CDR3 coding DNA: TGTGCCAGTAGTTCTCTATCTTTCTGGGAAGGTATTAGCTATGGCTACACCTTC. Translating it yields CASSSLSFWEGISYGYTF.

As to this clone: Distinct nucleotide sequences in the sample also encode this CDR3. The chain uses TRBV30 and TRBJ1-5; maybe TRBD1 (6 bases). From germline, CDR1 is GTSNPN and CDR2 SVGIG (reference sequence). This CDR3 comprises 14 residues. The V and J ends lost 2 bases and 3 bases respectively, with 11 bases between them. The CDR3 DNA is TGTGCCTGGAGTCTCGGACAGAACAATCAGCCCCAGCATTTT. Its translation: CAWSLGQNNQPQHF.

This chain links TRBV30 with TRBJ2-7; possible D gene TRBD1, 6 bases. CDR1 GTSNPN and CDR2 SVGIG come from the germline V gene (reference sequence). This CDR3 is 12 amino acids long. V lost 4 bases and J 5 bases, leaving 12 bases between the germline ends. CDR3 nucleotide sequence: TGTGCCTGGAATAGGTACAGGGACGAGCAGTACTTC. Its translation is CAWNRYRDEQYF.

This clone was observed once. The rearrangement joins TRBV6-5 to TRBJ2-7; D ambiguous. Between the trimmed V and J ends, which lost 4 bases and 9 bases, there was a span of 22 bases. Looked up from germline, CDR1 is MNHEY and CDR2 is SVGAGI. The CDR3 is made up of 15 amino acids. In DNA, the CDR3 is TGTGCCAGCAGTTTCACGACGGAGATCCGCGCTGGGCAGTACTTC. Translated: CASSFTTEIRAGQYF.

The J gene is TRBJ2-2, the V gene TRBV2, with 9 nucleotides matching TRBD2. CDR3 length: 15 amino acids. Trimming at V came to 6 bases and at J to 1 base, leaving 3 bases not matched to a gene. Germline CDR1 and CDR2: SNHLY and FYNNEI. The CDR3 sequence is CASRRGGRNTGELFF. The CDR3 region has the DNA TGTGCCAGCAGGCGGGGGGGCCGGAACACCGGGGAGCTGTTTTTT.

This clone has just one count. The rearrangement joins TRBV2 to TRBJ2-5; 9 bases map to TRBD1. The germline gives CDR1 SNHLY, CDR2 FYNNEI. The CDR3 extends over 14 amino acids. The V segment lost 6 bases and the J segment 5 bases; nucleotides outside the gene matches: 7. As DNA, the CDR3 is TGTGCCAGCAGGCGAAGGACAGGGGACGAGACCCAGTACTTC. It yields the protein CASRRRTGDETQYF.

The CDR3 nucleotides read TGCGCCAGCAGCTTGGTAACGGGACTAGCGTTCATTAGCTCCTACAATGAGCAGTTCTTC. This translates into CASSLVTGLAFISSYNEQFF. This chain uses TRBV5-1 with TRBJ2-1; 10 bases line up with TRBD2. J lost 0 bases, V lost 0 bases, and 12 bases had no gene match. The V gene's germline CDR1 is SGHRS and CDR2 YFSETQ. The CDR3 totals 20 residues.

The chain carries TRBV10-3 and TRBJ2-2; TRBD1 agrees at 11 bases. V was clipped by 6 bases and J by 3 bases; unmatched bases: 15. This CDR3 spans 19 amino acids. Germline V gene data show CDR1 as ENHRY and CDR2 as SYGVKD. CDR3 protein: CAIRNFGQGATRDTGELFF. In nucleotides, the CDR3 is TGTGCCATCAGGAACTTCGGACAGGGGGCAACAAGGGACACCGGGGAGCTGTTTTTT.

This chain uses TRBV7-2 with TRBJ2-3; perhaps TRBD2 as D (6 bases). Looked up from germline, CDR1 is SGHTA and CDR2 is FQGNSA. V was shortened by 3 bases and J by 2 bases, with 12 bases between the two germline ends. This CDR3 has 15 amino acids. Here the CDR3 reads CASSFAPSATDTQYF. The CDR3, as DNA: TGTGCCAGCAGCTTTGCCCCTAGCGCCACAGATACGCAGTATTTT.

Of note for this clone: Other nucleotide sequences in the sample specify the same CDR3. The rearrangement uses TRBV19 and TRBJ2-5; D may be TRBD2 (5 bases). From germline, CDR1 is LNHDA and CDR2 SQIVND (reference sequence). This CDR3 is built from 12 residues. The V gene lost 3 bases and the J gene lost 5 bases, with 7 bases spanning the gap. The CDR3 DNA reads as TGTGCCAGTAGTATTAGAGGGGAGACCCAGTACTTC. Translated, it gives CASSIRGETQYF.

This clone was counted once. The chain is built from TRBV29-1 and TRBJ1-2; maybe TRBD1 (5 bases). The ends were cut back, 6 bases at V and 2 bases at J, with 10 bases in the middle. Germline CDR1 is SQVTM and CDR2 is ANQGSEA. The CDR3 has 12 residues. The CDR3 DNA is TGCAGCGTCGCCAAGGGGAACTATGGCTACACCTTC. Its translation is CSVAKGNYGYTF.

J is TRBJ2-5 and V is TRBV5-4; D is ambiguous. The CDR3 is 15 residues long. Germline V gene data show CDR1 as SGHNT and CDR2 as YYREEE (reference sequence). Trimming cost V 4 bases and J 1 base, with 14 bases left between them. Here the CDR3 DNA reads TGTGCCAGCAGCATTAAGGACGGATTCCAAGAGACCCAGTACTTC. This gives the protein CASSIKDGFQETQYF.

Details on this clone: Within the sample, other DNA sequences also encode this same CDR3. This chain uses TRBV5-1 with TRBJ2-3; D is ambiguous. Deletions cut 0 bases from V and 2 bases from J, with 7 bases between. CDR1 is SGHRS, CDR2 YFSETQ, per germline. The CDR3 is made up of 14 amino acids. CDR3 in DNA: TGCGCCAGCAGCTTGGGCAGCTTCACAGATACGCAGTATTTT. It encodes CASSLGSFTDTQYF.

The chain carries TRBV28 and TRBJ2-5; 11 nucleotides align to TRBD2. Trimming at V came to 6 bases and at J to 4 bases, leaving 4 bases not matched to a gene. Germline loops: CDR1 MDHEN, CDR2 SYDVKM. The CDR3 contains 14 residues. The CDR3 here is CASSRGTSGETQYF. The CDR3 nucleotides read TGTGCCAGCAGCCGCGGGACTAGCGGAGAGACCCAGTACTTC.

CDR3 DNA: TGTGCCAGCAGCGTAGGAGCCATGGGAAACACCGGGGAGCTGTTTTTT. Residues: CASSVGAMGNTGELFF. The chain uses TRBV9 and TRBJ2-2, with D unclear. This CDR3 has 16 residues. The germline V and J ends were trimmed by 0 bases and 2 bases, with 11 bases remaining between them. Germline V gene sequence: CDR1 SGDLS, CDR2 YYNGEE.

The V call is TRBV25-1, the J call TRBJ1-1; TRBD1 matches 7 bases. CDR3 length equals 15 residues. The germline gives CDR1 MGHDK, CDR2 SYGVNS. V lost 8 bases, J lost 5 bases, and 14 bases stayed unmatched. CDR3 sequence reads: CASASRQGVITEAFF. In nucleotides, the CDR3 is TGTGCCAGCGCCTCTAGGCAGGGGGTTATTACTGAAGCTTTCTTT.

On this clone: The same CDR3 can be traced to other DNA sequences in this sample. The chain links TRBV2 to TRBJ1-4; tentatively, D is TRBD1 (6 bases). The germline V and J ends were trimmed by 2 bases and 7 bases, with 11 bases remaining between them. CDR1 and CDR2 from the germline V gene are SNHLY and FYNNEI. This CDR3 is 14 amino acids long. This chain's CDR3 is CASSEQGGSEKLFF. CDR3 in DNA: TGTGCCAGCAGTGAACAAGGGGGAAGTGAAAAACTGTTTTTT.

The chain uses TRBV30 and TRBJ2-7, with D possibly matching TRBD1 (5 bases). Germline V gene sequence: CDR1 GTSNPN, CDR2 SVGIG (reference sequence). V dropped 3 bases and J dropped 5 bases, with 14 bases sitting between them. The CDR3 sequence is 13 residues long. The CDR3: CAWSGRADNEQYF. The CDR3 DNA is TGTGCCTGGAGCGGCAGGGCCGATAACGAGCAGTACTTC.

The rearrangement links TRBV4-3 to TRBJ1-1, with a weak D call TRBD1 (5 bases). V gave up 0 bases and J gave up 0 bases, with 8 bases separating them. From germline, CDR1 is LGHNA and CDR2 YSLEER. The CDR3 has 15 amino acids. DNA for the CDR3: TGCGCCAGCAGCCAAGACGGGGGAGTGAACACTGAAGCTTTCTTT. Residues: CASSQDGGVNTEAFF.

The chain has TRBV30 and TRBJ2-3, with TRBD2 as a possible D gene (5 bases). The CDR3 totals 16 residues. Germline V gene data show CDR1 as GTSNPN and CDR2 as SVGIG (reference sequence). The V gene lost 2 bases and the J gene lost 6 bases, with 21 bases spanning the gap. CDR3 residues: CAWSLPNFQTRDTQYF. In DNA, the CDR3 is TGTGCCTGGAGTCTCCCGAACTTCCAAACTAGGGATACGCAGTATTTT. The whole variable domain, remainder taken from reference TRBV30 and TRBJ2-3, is SQTIHQWPATLVQPVGSPLSLECTVEGTSNPNLYWYRQAAGRGLQLLFYSVGIGQISSEVPQNLSASRPQDRQFILSSKKLLLSDSGFYLCAWSLPNFQTRDTQYFGPGTRLTVL.

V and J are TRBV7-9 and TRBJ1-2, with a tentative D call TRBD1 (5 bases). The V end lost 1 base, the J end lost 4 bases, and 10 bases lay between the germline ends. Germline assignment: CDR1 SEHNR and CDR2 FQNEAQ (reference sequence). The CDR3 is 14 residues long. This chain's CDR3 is CASSLEGPTYGYTF. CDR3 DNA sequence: TGTGCCAGCAGCTTAGAGGGGCCAACCTATGGCTACACCTTC.

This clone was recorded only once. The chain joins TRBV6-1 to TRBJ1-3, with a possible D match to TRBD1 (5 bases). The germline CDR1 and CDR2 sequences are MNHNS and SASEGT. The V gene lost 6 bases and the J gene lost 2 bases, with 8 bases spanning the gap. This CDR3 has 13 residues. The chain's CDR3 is CASRGLTGNTIYF. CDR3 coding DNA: TGTGCCAGCAGGGGACTGACTGGAAACACCATATATTTT.

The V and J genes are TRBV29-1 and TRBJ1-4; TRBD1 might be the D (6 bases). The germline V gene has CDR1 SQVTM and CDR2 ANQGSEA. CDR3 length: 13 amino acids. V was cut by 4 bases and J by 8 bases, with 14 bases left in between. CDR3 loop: CSVARGDREKLFF. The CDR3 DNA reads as TGCAGCGTTGCAAGGGGGGACCGCGAAAAACTGTTTTTT.

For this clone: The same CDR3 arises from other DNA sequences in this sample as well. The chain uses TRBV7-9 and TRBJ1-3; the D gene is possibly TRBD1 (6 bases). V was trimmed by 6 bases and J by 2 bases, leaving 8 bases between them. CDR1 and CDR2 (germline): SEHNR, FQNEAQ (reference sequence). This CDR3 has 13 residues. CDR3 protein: CASRRGAGNTIYF. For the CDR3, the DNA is TGTGCCAGCAGGAGGGGGGCTGGAAACACCATATATTTT.

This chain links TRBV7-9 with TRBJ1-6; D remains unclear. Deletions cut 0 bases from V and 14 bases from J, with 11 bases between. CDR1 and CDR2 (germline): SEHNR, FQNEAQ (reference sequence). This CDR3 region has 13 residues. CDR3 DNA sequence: TGTGCCAGCAGCTTAGCCACAGCCAACACCCTCCACTTT. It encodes CASSLATANTLHF.